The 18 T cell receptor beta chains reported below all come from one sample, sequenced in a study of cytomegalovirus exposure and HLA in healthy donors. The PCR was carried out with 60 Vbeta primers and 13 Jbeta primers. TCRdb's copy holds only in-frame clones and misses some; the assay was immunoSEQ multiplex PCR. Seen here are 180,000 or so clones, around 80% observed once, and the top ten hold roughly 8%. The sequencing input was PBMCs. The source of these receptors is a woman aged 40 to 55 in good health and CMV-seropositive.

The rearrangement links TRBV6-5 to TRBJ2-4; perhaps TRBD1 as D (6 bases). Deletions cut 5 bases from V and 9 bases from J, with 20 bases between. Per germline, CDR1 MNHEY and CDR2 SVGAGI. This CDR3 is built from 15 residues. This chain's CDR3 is CASSGAPDRGGIQYF. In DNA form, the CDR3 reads TGTGCCAGCAGTGGCGCACCTGACAGAGGGGGCATTCAGTACTTC.

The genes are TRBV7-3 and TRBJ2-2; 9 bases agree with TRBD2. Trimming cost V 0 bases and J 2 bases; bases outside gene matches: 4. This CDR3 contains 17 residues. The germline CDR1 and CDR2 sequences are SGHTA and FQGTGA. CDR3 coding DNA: TGTGCCAGCAGCTTAACAGCTAGCGGGGATAACACCGGGGAGCTGTTTTTT. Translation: CASSLTASGDNTGELFF. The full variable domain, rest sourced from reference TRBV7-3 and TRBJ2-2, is GAGVSQTPSNKVTEKGKYVELRCDPISGHTALYWYRQSLGQGPEFLIYFQGTGAADDSGLPNDRFFAVRPEGSVSTLKIQRTERGDSAVYLCASSLTASGDNTGELFFGEGSRLTVL.

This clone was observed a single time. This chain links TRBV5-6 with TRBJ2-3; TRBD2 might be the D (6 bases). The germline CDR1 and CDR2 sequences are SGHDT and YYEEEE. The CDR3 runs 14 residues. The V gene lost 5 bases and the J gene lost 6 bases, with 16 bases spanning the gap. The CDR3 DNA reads TGTGCCAGCAGTTCTAGGCGGGACGAGGATACGCAGTATTTT. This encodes CASSSRRDEDTQYF.

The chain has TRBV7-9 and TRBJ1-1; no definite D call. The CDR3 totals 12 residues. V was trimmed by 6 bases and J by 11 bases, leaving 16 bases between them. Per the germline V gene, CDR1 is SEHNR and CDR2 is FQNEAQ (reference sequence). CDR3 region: CASSSSVGEAFF. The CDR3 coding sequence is TGTGCCAGCAGTTCTAGCGTCGGGGAGGCTTTCTTT.

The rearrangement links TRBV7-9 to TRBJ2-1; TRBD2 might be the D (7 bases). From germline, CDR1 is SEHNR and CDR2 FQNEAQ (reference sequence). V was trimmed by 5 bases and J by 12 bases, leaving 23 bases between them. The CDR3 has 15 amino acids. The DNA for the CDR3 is TGTGCCAGCAGCGAGTCACGGGGGGCGTGGAGTGGGCAGTTCTTC. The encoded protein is CASSESRGAWSGQFF.

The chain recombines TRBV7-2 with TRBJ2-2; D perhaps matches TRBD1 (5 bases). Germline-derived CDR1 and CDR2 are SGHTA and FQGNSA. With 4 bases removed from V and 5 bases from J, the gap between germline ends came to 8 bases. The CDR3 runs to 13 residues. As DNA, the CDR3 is TGTGCCAGCAGCTGGGGCCTAACCGGGGAGCTGTTTTTT. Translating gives CASSWGLTGELFF.

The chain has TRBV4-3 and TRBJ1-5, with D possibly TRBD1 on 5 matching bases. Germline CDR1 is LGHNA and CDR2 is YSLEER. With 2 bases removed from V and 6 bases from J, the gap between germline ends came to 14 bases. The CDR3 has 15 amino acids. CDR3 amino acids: CASSQTYQGFQPQHF. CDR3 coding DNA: TGCGCCAGCAGCCAAACTTATCAGGGTTTTCAGCCCCAGCATTTT.

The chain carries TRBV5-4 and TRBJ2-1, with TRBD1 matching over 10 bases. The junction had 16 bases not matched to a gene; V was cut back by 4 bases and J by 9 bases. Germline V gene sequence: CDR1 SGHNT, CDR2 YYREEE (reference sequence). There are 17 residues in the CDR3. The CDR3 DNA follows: TGTGCCAGCAGCATAGAACGTGACAGGGGGCGGAGGGGTGAGCAGTTCTTC. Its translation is CASSIERDRGRRGEQFF.

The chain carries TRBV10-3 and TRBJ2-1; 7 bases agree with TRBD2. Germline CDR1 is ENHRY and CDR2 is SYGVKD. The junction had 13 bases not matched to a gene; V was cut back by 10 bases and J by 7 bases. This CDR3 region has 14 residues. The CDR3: CATGLGGGKNEQFF. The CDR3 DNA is TGTGCCACGGGATTGGGGGGGGGTAAGAATGAGCAGTTCTTC.

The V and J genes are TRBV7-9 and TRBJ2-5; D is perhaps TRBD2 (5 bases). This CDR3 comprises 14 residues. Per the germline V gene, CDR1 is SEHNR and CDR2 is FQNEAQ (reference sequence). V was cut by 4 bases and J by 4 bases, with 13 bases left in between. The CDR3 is CASSSTRVGETQYF. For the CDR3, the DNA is TGTGCCAGCAGCTCAACGCGGGTCGGAGAGACCCAGTACTTC.

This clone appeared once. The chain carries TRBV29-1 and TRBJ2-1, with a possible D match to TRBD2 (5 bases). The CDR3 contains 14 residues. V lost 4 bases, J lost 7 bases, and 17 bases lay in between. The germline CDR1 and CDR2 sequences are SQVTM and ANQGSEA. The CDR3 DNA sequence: TGCAGCGTTGCACCGTTTATCGACTATAATGAGCAGTTCTTC. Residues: CSVAPFIDYNEQFF.

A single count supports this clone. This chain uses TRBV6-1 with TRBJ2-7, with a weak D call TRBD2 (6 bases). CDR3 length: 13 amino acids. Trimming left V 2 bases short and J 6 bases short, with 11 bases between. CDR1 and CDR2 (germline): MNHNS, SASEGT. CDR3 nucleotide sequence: TGTGCCAGCAGTGAATGGCCCGGGAGCGAGCAGTACTTC. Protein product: CASSEWPGSEQYF.

CDR3 DNA sequence: TGTGCCTGGAGTTCACTCCGGAGACAACCGGGGGAGGCATTCGAGACCCAGTACTTC. Its translation is CAWSSLRRQPGEAFETQYF. V gene TRBV30 combines with J gene TRBJ2-5; TRBD2 might be the D (6 bases). With 2 bases removed from V and 5 bases from J, the gap between germline ends came to 30 bases. The CDR3 extends over 19 amino acids. The germline V gene encodes CDR1 GTSNPN and CDR2 SVGIG (reference sequence).

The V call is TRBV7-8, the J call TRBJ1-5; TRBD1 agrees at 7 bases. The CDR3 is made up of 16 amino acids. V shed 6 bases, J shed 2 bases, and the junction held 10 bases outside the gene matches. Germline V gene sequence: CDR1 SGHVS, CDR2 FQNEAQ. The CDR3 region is CASREDRARGNQPQHF. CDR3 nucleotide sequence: TGTGCCAGCAGAGAAGACAGGGCTCGGGGCAATCAGCCCCAGCATTTT.

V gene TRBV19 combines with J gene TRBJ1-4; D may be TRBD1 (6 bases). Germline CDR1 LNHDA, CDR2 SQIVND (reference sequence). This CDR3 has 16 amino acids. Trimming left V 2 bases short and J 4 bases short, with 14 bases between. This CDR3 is CASSIRRQAGNEKLFF. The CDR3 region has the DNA TGTGCCAGTAGTATACGACGACAGGCTGGTAATGAAAAACTGTTTTTT.

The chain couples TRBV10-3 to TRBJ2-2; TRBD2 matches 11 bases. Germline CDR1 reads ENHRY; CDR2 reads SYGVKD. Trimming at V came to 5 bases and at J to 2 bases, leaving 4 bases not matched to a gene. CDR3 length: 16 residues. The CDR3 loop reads CAISILAGANTGELFF. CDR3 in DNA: TGTGCCATCAGTATACTAGCGGGAGCAAACACCGGGGAGCTGTTTTTT.

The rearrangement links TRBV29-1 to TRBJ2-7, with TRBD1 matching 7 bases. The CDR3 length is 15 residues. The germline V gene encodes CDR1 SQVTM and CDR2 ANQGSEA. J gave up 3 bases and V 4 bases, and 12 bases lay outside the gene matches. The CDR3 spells CSVGGKQGFLYEQYF. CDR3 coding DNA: TGCAGCGTTGGGGGGAAACAGGGGTTTCTCTACGAGCAGTACTTC.

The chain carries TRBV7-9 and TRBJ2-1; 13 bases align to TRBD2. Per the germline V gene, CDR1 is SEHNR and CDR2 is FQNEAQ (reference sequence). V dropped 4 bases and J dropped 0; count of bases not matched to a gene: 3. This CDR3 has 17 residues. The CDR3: CASSSRTSGSSYNEQFF. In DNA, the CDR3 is TGTGCCAGCAGCTCAAGGACTAGCGGGAGCTCCTACAATGAGCAGTTCTTC.